The 30 T cell receptor beta chains given below trace back to one sample, sequenced in a study of graft-versus-host responses after intestinal transplantation. Their antigens remain unidentified. Clones were read by immunoSEQ multiplex PCR, and TCRdb kept only the in-frame ones, dropping some. The data show under 85,000 clones, approximately 93% seen once. The sample consisted of unstimulated CD8+ T cells sorted from spleen or lymph node cells, taken before intestinal transplant. Every receptor here comes from a human donor who received an intestinal transplant.

The chain links TRBV18 to TRBJ2-1; 7 bases fit TRBD2. Germline V gene lookup returns CDR1 KGHSH and CDR2 LQKENI. J gave up 7 bases and V 3 bases, and 9 bases lay outside the gene matches. The CDR3 spans 15 residues. The CDR3 protein is CASSPRREPFNEQFF. Written as DNA, the CDR3 is TGTGCCAGCTCACCCAGGCGGGAGCCCTTTAATGAGCAGTTCTTC.

The gene calls are TRBV27 and TRBJ2-7, with 7 bases aligning to TRBD1. From germline, CDR1 is MNHEY and CDR2 SMNVEV (reference sequence). This CDR3 comprises 14 residues. With 6 bases clipped from V and 2 bases from J, the junction kept 7 bases outside the gene matches. The CDR3 DNA follows: TGTGCCAGCAGATTTGGACAGGAGACCTACGAGCAGTACTTC. The encoded protein is CASRFGQETYEQYF.

The rearrangement joins TRBV2 to TRBJ2-5; 10 nucleotides agree with TRBD2. V lost 7 bases to trimming and J lost 7 bases; unmatched junction nucleotides: 3. The CDR3 sequence is 12 residues long. The V gene's germline CDR1 is SNHLY and CDR2 FYNNEI. CDR3 DNA: TGTGCCAGCAAAGCGGGAGGGGTGACCCAGTACTTC. As protein: CASKAGGVTQYF.

The chain carries TRBV27 and TRBJ2-2; tentatively, D is TRBD2 (6 bases). V lost 5 bases and J lost 7, with 14 bases in between. Germline CDR1 is MNHEY and CDR2 is SMNVEV (reference sequence). CDR3 length: 14 amino acids. CDR3 residues: CASSPLGGIGELFF. The CDR3 region has the DNA TGTGCCAGCAGTCCCCTCGGCGGGATCGGGGAGCTGTTTTTT.

CDR3 region: CASSEWAGQLAKNIQYF. DNA for the CDR3: TGTGCCAGCAGTGAATGGGCAGGTCAGCTAGCCAAAAACATTCAGTACTTC. V gene TRBV2 combines with J gene TRBJ2-4; no definite D call. Germline CDR1 is SNHLY and CDR2 is FYNNEI. V lost 2 bases to trimming and J lost 0 bases, with 14 bases between them. The CDR3 totals 17 residues.

The genes are TRBV7-9 and TRBJ1-1, with D unresolved. The germline V and J ends were trimmed by 1 base and 6 bases, with 15 bases remaining between them. This CDR3 spans 15 amino acids. Per the germline V gene, CDR1 is SEHNR and CDR2 is FQNEAQ (reference sequence). DNA for the CDR3: TGTGCCAGCAGCTTAGTATTGGGCAAACTCCCTGAAGCTTTCTTT. Encoded protein: CASSLVLGKLPEAFF.

This clone was counted once. The genes are TRBV5-6 and TRBJ1-1, with D hard to call. This CDR3 has 15 residues. V lost 0 bases to trimming and J lost 1 base, with 10 bases between them. Germline CDR1 and CDR2: SGHDT and YYEEEE. The CDR3 DNA follows: TGTGCCAGCAGCTTGGAAGGGAGGGCGAACACTGAAGCTTTCTTT. This codes for CASSLEGRANTEAFF.

V gene TRBV27 combines with J gene TRBJ1-5, with TRBD1 matching 9 bases. Trimming took 5 bases from V and 5 from J; bases not matched to a gene: 7. Looked up from germline, CDR1 is MNHEY and CDR2 is SMNVEV (reference sequence). CDR3 length equals 15 residues. Written as DNA, the CDR3 is TGTGCCAGCAGTCCCGGGACAGGGTTCCATCAGCCCCAGCATTTT. Protein: CASSPGTGFHQPQHF.

In its sample, this clone was seen once. The chain uses TRBV10-2 and TRBJ2-1, with D perhaps TRBD1 or TRBD2 (5 bases each). The germline V and J ends were trimmed by 6 bases and 3 bases, with 12 bases remaining between them. Looked up from germline, CDR1 is WSHSY and CDR2 is SAAADI. This CDR3 contains 14 residues. CDR3 residues: CASRTGTIYNEQFF. The CDR3, as DNA: TGCGCCAGCAGAACCGGGACCATCTACAATGAGCAGTTCTTC.

This clone was seen only once. The chain employs TRBV4-1 and TRBJ2-4; D gene unclear. Between the trimmed V and J ends, which lost 1 base and 3 bases, there was a span of 10 bases. Germline V CDR1 and CDR2: MGHRA, YSYEKL. The CDR3 extends over 15 amino acids. The CDR3 here is CASSQADGVKNIQYF. CDR3 DNA: TGCGCCAGCAGCCAAGCGGACGGAGTCAAAAACATTCAGTACTTC.

This CDR3 reads CASSLEDRVNSPLHF. CDR3 sequence (DNA): TGTGCCAGCAGCTTAGAAGACAGGGTTAACTCACCCCTCCACTTT. This chain connects TRBV7-9 to TRBJ1-6; 7 positions match TRBD1. CDR1 and CDR2 (germline): SEHNR, FQNEAQ (reference sequence). This CDR3 comprises 15 residues. The V and J ends lost 1 base and 10 bases, in that order; junction bases with no gene match: 7.

This chain uses TRBV6-5 with TRBJ2-5; D is possibly TRBD1 (6 bases). V was trimmed by 5 bases and J by 1 base, leaving 11 bases between them. In germline, CDR1 is MNHEY, CDR2 SVGAGI. CDR3 size: 14 residues. CDR3 protein: CASSADRFQETQYF. For the CDR3, the DNA is TGTGCCAGCAGTGCCGACAGGTTCCAAGAGACCCAGTACTTC.

This clone appeared once. The chain links TRBV7-8 to TRBJ2-7, with D unclear. The CDR3 runs to 13 residues. CDR1 and CDR2 (germline): SGHVS, FQNEAQ. The V and J ends lost 9 bases and 2 bases respectively, with 14 bases between them. The CDR3 nucleotides are TGTGCCAGTGTCGATCCCAACACCTACGAGCAGTACTTC. Amino acids: CASVDPNTYEQYF.

The V and J genes are TRBV25-1 and TRBJ1-5; no definite D call. V was trimmed by 6 bases and J by 1 base, leaving 10 bases between them. This CDR3 has 14 residues. Germline CDR1 and CDR2: MGHDK and SYGVNS. The CDR3 here is CASRVRLSNQPQHF. The CDR3 DNA follows: TGTGCCAGCAGGGTAAGACTGAGCAATCAGCCCCAGCATTTT.

Note on this clone: The sample contains more than one DNA sequence encoding this CDR3. The chain links TRBV28 to TRBJ1-1; perhaps TRBD1 as D (6 bases). The germline V and J ends were trimmed by 5 bases and 6 bases, with 28 bases remaining between them. This CDR3 is built from 18 residues. Germline V gives CDR1 MDHEN, CDR2 SYDVKM. CDR3 loop: CASSGQSRVWSSFAEAFF. The CDR3 DNA reads as TGTGCCAGCAGTGGACAGTCCAGGGTTTGGTCGTCTTTCGCTGAAGCTTTCTTT.

As for this clone: The junction and the germline gene differ at one end; a read error may be behind it. The chain is built from TRBV12-5 and TRBJ2-7; either TRBD1 or TRBD2 may fit D (5 bases each). CDR1 and CDR2 from the germline V gene are LGHNT and FRNRAP. The CDR3 is 11 amino acids. The CDR3 is CASGFRGEADF. The CDR3 DNA sequence: TGTGCTAGTGGTTTTCGGGGCGAAGCGGACTTC.

This chain connects TRBV29-1 to TRBJ1-3; no clear D gene. Per germline, CDR1 SQVTM and CDR2 ANQGSEA. There are 17 residues in the CDR3. Trimming pared 0 bases from V and 0 bases from J, leaving 15 bases between. The CDR3 DNA follows: TGCAGCGTTGAAGATCGTGAACTTACGAGCTCTGGAAACACCATATATTTT. Protein product: CSVEDRELTSSGNTIYF.

V and J are TRBV30 and TRBJ1-1, with D perhaps TRBD1 (6 bases). V was cut by 1 base and J by 11 bases, with 17 bases left in between. The CDR3 is 13 amino acids. CDR1 is GTSNPN, CDR2 SVGIG, per germline (reference sequence). The DNA of the CDR3 is TGTGCCTGGAGTGCTGCGACCAGGGGACGGGCTTTCTTT. Protein sequence: CAWSAATRGRAFF.

This clone was seen just once. V gene TRBV2 combines with J gene TRBJ2-1; D uncertain. CDR1 and CDR2 from the germline V gene are SNHLY and FYNNEI. The CDR3 extends over 14 amino acids. The germline V and J ends were trimmed by 7 bases and 1 base, with 11 bases remaining between them. The CDR3 DNA reads as TGTGCCAGCACGCTAGGCGAGTCCTACAATGAGCAGTTCTTC. Its protein is CASTLGESYNEQFF.

This chain links TRBV7-9 with TRBJ2-1; D is uncertain. From germline, CDR1 is SEHNR and CDR2 FQNEAQ (reference sequence). The V and J ends lost 1 base and 0 bases respectively, with 4 bases between them. The CDR3 contains 14 residues. In DNA form, the CDR3 reads TGTGCCAGCAGCTTAGGGTTCTCCTACAATGAGCAGTTCTTC. Amino acids: CASSLGFSYNEQFF.

This clone was found a few times. The chain uses TRBV10-3 and TRBJ2-1, with 7 bases identical to TRBD2. CDR1 and CDR2 (germline): ENHRY, SYGVKD. V shed 8 bases and J 10 bases; nucleotides not matched to a gene: 11. The CDR3 is made up of 13 amino acids. CDR3 loop: CAIGSGGAGEQFF. CDR3 DNA sequence: TGTGCCATCGGTTCCGGGGGAGCGGGGGAGCAGTTCTTC.

The chain carries TRBV5-1 and TRBJ2-1, with 8 bases aligning to TRBD1. Germline V gene sequence: CDR1 SGHRS, CDR2 YFSETQ. CDR3 length: 15 amino acids. Germline trimming cut 4 bases from V and 5 bases from J; bases unmatched to any gene: 8. DNA for the CDR3: TGCGCCAGCAGCGAGACAGGGGTTAAAGACAATGAGCAGTTCTTC. Translating gives CASSETGVKDNEQFF.

This chain joins TRBV9 and TRBJ2-3; no reliable D call. Trimming shortened V by 0 bases and J by 0 bases, and 8 bases separated the two germline ends. The germline V gene has CDR1 SGDLS and CDR2 YYNGEE. The CDR3 covers 15 residues. In DNA form, the CDR3 reads TGTGCCAGCAGCGTAGCGGACGGGAGCACAGATACGCAGTATTTT. The encoded protein is CASSVADGSTDTQYF. Looking up the rest from reference TRBV9 and TRBJ2-3 gives the full variable domain: DSGVTQTPKHLITATGQRVTLRCSPRSGDLSVYWYQQSLDQGLQFLIQYYNGEERAKGNILERFSAQQFPDLHSELNLSSLELGDSALYFCASSVADGSTDTQYFGPGTRLTVL.

This clone has a single count. The chain uses TRBV27 and TRBJ2-5; 8 bases fit TRBD1. The germline gives CDR1 MNHEY, CDR2 SMNVEV (reference sequence). The length of the CDR3 is 15 residues. Trimming took 5 bases from V and 9 from J; bases not matched to a gene: 14. The CDR3 sequence: CASSPRTGIQGAQYF. CDR3 nucleotide sequence: TGTGCCAGCAGTCCCAGGACAGGGATCCAGGGGGCCCAGTACTTC.

The CDR3 nucleotides are TGTGCCAGCAGCCCCTTCTCAGCGGGTAGCACAGATACGCAGTATTTT. Translating it yields CASSPFSAGSTDTQYF. The chain has TRBV7-9 and TRBJ2-3, with a tentative D call TRBD2 (6 bases). CDR3 size: 16 residues. CDR1 is SEHNR, CDR2 FQNEAQ, per germline (reference sequence). With 5 bases removed from V and 0 bases from J, the gap between germline ends came to 15 bases.

This clone was detected only once. The chain joins TRBV5-6 to TRBJ2-7, with 11 bases identical to TRBD2. V dropped 2 bases and J dropped 2; count of bases not matched to a gene: 6. The CDR3 loop spans 16 amino acids. Germline assignment: CDR1 SGHDT and CDR2 YYEEEE. The CDR3: CASSLIYSGRAYEQYF. CDR3 DNA: TGTGCCAGCAGCTTAATATATAGCGGGAGGGCCTACGAGCAGTACTTC.

The chain is built from TRBV5-4 and TRBJ2-1, with D unclear. Germline V CDR1 and CDR2: SGHNT, YYREEE (reference sequence). The V end was cut by 2 bases, the J end by 5 bases, with 8 bases between. The CDR3 extends over 13 amino acids. In nucleotides, the CDR3 is TGTGCCAGCAGCTTACCTAGTGACAATGAGCAGTTCTTC. Translating it yields CASSLPSDNEQFF.

The chain combines TRBV6-6 with TRBJ2-5; D may be TRBD2 (6 bases). Trimming left V 0 bases short and J 4 bases short, with 9 bases between. CDR1 is MNHNY and CDR2 is SVGAGI in the germline V gene (reference sequence). The CDR3 runs to 14 residues. The CDR3 loop is CASSYSRAGETQYF. In nucleotides, the CDR3 is TGTGCCAGCAGTTACTCAAGAGCGGGAGAGACCCAGTACTTC.

The J gene is TRBJ2-7, the V gene TRBV14, with 8 bases aligning to TRBD2. The CDR3 contains 16 residues. CDR1 is SGHDN, CDR2 FVKESK, per germline. Trimming took 0 bases from V and 3 from J; bases not matched to a gene: 7. The CDR3 DNA reads as TGTGCCAGCAGCCAAGAATCTCTAGCGGGTTTCTACGAGCAGTACTTC. Protein product: CASSQESLAGFYEQYF.

This clone occurred once. The gene calls are TRBV7-7 and TRBJ2-2, with TRBD2 matching 14 bases. The CDR3 is 15 amino acids. Germline values: CDR1 SSHAT, CDR2 FNYEAQ (reference sequence). Trimming at V came to 5 bases and at J to 8 bases, leaving 4 bases not matched to a gene. The CDR3 nucleotides are TGTGCCAGCAGCCAGGGACTAGCGGGAGCGGGGGAGCTGTTTTTT. This sequence encodes CASSQGLAGAGELFF.